The T cell receptor (beta chain) described here comes from a study of molecular identifiers for immune sequencing clone quantification. This clonotype appeared a few times. Its antigen is not known. Germline and junction disagree at one end, which may indicate a read error. Whole-study results and caveats: Detecting spiked Jurkat TCR RNA from one cell among roughly 1 million naive cells was reportedly possible.

The CDR3 spans 15 residues. Germline loops: CDR1 LGHNA, CDR2 YNFKEQ. Each CDR3 protein gets one entry after TCRdb re-called the PCR reads with MiXCR. The table has a few hundred thousand distinct CDR3 sequences, around 23% seen once. Sequencing used naive CD8+ T cells from blood, with Jurkat cell RNA spiked in. Subset indicated: FACS-sorted CD8+CD4-CCR7+CD45RA+ naive T cells. This sequence originates from a human donor in good health. Some libraries in this study had Jurkat cell RNA spiked in. The rearrangement links TRBV4-2 to TRBJ2-1; no definite D call. CDR3 sequence: CASRQGLVPYNEQFF. The CDR3 DNA sequence: TGTGCCAGCAGACAAGGGCTAGTACCCTACAATGAGCAGTTCTTC.